The sequence of this T cell receptor beta chain was determined in a study of T cell changes during pregnancy in multiple sclerosis (dated by TCRdb to about 2019). Some background on the complete study: In women with multiple sclerosis, the researchers looked at how the T cell repertoire shifted as pregnancy progressed.

To note about this clone: No cognate antigen has been identified for it. No quality values exist for individual bases; no much larger clone is one base distant.

Library generation was performed with the immunoSEQ multiplex PCR assay. The immuneACCESS repertoire file appears here via TCRdb, limited to in-frame rearrangements. These files lack a portion of the clones; in checked studies, under half of the deficit traces to unresolved V genes, and the cause of the others is not known. The sample profile shows about 50,000 clones; nearly 95% of them were found once. The ten largest clones take up roughly 0.66% of the sample. The CDR3 holds 16 amino acids from the cysteine to the phenylalanine. Of all the DNA, just the CDR3 is kept, 48 bases in frame from base 1. CDR1 and CDR2 (SGHRS, YFSETQ) derive from the germline V gene. The junction shows trimming of 0 bases on V and 4 bases on J, and the gene matches do not reach 8 bases of it.

This receptor was identified in a female donor in good health, enrolled as a control in a pregnancy study. The sequencing here drew on CD4+ T cells from peripheral blood mononuclear cells, taken after pregnancy. The chain employs TRBV5-1 and TRBJ2-3; the junction holds 7 bases that match TRBD2. CDR3 sequence: CASSLGAGPGADTQYF. The nucleotides read TGCGCCAGCAGCTTGGGAGCGGGACCGGGGGCAGATACGCAGTATTTT.